Listed here is a single TCR beta chain. These data originate in a study of cytomegalovirus exposure and HLA in healthy donors. The PCR had 60 Vbeta and 13 Jbeta primers. Data came from immunoSEQ multiplex PCR; TCRdb stores just in-frame clones and leaves some out. The sample has around 200,000 clones, roughly 80% seen once. This sequence was found in a girl aged 2-9 years in good health and CMV-seronegative. The sample taken for sequencing was PBMCs.

The CDR3 spells CASSPRQREGPHEQYF. In nucleotides, the CDR3 is TGTGCCAGCAGCCCTCGCCAGCGGGAGGGCCCCCACGAGCAGTACTTC. The rearrangement links TRBV11-2 to TRBJ2-7; 10 nucleotides align to TRBD2. The CDR3 runs to 16 residues. Germline CDR1 reads SGHAT; CDR2 reads FQNNGV. The V and J ends lost 5 bases and 5 bases, in that order; junction bases with no gene match: 12.